Shown below are 26 T cell receptor beta chains from a single sample sequenced in a study of blood T cell repertoires in COVID-19. Profiled with immunoSEQ multiplex PCR; TCRdb holds only in-frame clones, not every one. This table holds roughly 130,000 clones, roughly nine tenths found once. Source material: peripheral blood. The receptor source for this set is a man between 50 and 59 years old with active COVID-19.

Only one count was recorded for this clone. The chain employs TRBV11-3 and TRBJ2-5; 8 bases fit TRBD2. The CDR3 length is 14 residues. Per germline, CDR1 SGHNT and CDR2 YENEEA. The J segment lost 5 bases and the V segment lost 3 bases, leaving 5 bases of the junction unmatched. The CDR3 sequence: CASSFSGIGETQYF. CDR3 coding DNA: TGTGCCAGCAGCTTTAGCGGGATTGGTGAGACCCAGTACTTC.

The V call is TRBV9, the J call TRBJ2-2, with D tentatively TRBD2 (7 bases). Germline lookup yields CDR1 SGDLS and CDR2 YYNGEE. The V end lost 0 bases, the J end lost 4 bases, and 13 bases lay between the germline ends. The CDR3 has 16 amino acids. CDR3 bases: TGTGCCAGCAGCGTAGCCGGGGGGCCTCTCACCGGGGAGCTGTTTTTT. This sequence encodes CASSVAGGPLTGELFF.

The CDR3 reads CAISESGEWEQYV. Written as DNA, the CDR3 is TGTGCCATCAGTGAGTCTGGGGAGTGGGAGCAGTACGTC. The J gene is TRBJ2-7, the V gene TRBV10-3, with D possibly matching TRBD2 (5 bases). The CDR3 is made up of 13 amino acids. The germline V gene encodes CDR1 ENHRY and CDR2 SYGVKD. The V gene lost 0 bases and the J gene lost 7 bases, with 10 bases spanning the gap.

This sequence joins TRBV3-1 (or the pseudogene TRBV3-2) and TRBJ2-2, with 8 bases matching TRBD2. The J segment lost 4 bases and the V segment lost 6 bases, leaving 4 bases of the junction unmatched. The CDR3 sequence is 14 residues long. Germline V lookup: CDR1 LGHDT, CDR2 YNNKEL (reference sequence). In nucleotides, the CDR3 is TGTGCCAGCAGGGGACTAGGGGTCACCGGGGAGCTGTTTTTT. Residues: CASRGLGVTGELFF.

This chain links TRBV7-7 with TRBJ2-3; no reliable D call. The CDR3 is 13 residues long. Germline CDR1 and CDR2: SSHAT and FNYEAQ (reference sequence). With 1 base removed from V and 6 bases from J, the gap between germline ends came to 8 bases. The CDR3 is CASSLGASDTQYF. For the CDR3, the DNA is TGTGCCAGCAGCTTAGGGGCCAGTGATACGCAGTATTTT.

This clone appeared a single time. The J gene is TRBJ2-7, the V gene TRBV6-6; 9 bases are shared with TRBD1. Germline trimming cut 0 bases from V and 7 bases from J; bases unmatched to any gene: 7. Looked up from germline, CDR1 is MNHNY and CDR2 is SVGAGI (reference sequence). This CDR3 has 15 amino acids. The CDR3 DNA reads TGTGCCAGCAGTTACTCGACAGGGGGGGGTTGGGAGCAGTACGTC. As protein: CASSYSTGGGWEQYV.

In this sample, this clone turned up once. The rearrangement uses TRBV29-1 and TRBJ1-1, with D maybe TRBD1 (5 bases). Germline CDR1 is SQVTM and CDR2 is ANQGSEA. The CDR3 contains 14 residues. Trimming stripped 1 base from V and 4 bases from J, with 13 bases between. The CDR3 protein is CSVEGRTRGTEAFF. CDR3 sequence (DNA): TGCAGCGTTGAAGGCCGCACAAGGGGCACTGAAGCTTTCTTT.

This chain uses TRBV7-7 with TRBJ2-2, with TRBD1 identical over 8 bases. The CDR3 loop spans 16 amino acids. From germline, CDR1 is SSHAT and CDR2 FNYEAQ (reference sequence). Unmatched junction bases numbered 10, after V lost 5 bases and J lost 5 bases. The CDR3 protein is CASSTSGTGVTGELFF. CDR3 coding DNA: TGTGCCAGCAGCACCTCCGGGACAGGAGTTACCGGGGAGCTGTTTTTT.

The V and J genes are TRBV12-3 or TRBV12-4 and TRBJ2-5; tentative D call: TRBD2 (5 bases). The CDR3 length is 13 residues. Trimming shortened V by 5 bases and J by 4 bases, and 11 bases separated the two germline ends. CDR3 coding DNA: TGTGCCAGCAGTGGGAGAGGGCGAGAGACCCAGTACTTC. Translating it yields CASSGRGRETQYF.

The J gene is TRBJ2-5, the V gene TRBV11-2; 8 positions match TRBD2. The length of the CDR3 is 14 residues. Germline V CDR1 and CDR2: SGHAT, FQNNGV. Trimming at V came to 7 bases and at J to 3 bases, leaving 7 bases not matched to a gene. The CDR3 sequence: CASMQRGGEETQYF. The CDR3, as DNA: TGTGCCAGCATGCAACGGGGGGGCGAAGAGACCCAGTACTTC.

The rearrangement joins TRBV6-1 to TRBJ1-6; 10 bases agree with TRBD1. The trim removed 4 bases at V and 6 bases at J, leaving 6 bases unmatched. The CDR3 covers 16 residues. Germline CDR1 and CDR2: MNHNS and SASEGT. The CDR3: CASSAGTGVGNSPLHF. In nucleotides, the CDR3 is TGTGCCAGCAGTGCCGGGACAGGGGTAGGTAATTCACCCCTCCACTTT.

CDR3 in amino acids: CASRVGQGNSPLHF. The DNA for the CDR3 is TGCGCCAGCAGAGTTGGACAGGGTAATTCACCCCTCCACTTT. The chain combines TRBV5-1 with TRBJ1-6; 8 bases match TRBD1. The germline V gene has CDR1 SGHRS and CDR2 YFSETQ. The junction had 4 bases not matched to a gene; V was cut back by 5 bases and J by 6 bases. The CDR3 contains 14 residues. The full variable domain, its missing parts supplied by reference TRBV5-1 and TRBJ1-6, is KAGVTQTPRYLIKTRGQQVTLSCSPISGHRSVSWYQQTPGQGLQFLFEYFSETQRNKGNFPGRFSGRQFSNSRSEMNVSTLELGDSALYLCASRVGQGNSPLHFGNGTRLTVT.

The rearrangement uses TRBV5-1 and TRBJ1-3, with TRBD1 as a possible D gene (6 bases). Looked up from germline, CDR1 is SGHRS and CDR2 is YFSETQ. V was trimmed by 0 bases and J by 0 bases, leaving 7 bases between them. This CDR3 is 15 amino acids long. This CDR3 is CASSLDRASGNTIYF. In DNA, the CDR3 is TGCGCCAGCAGCTTGGACAGGGCCTCTGGAAACACCATATATTTT.

Comment on this clone: Other nucleotide sequences in the sample specify the same CDR3. The chain employs TRBV5-1 and TRBJ2-1; TRBD2 matches 10 bases. V was clipped by 0 bases and J by 1 base; unmatched bases: 1. The CDR3 runs 16 residues. Germline loops: CDR1 SGHRS, CDR2 YFSETQ. CDR3 residues: CASSLGLAGSYNEQFF. CDR3 in DNA: TGCGCCAGCAGCTTGGGACTAGCGGGTTCCTACAATGAGCAGTTCTTC.

The chain recombines TRBV6-6 with TRBJ1-4, with a weak D call TRBD1 (6 bases). V lost 6 bases to trimming and J lost 3 bases, with 11 bases between them. The CDR3 sequence is 14 residues long. In germline, CDR1 is MNHNY, CDR2 SVGAGI (reference sequence). The CDR3 reads CASSLGGPNEKLFF. The CDR3 DNA is TGTGCCAGCAGCCTAGGGGGACCTAATGAAAAACTGTTTTTT.

The chain is built from TRBV27 and TRBJ1-1; D remains unclear. This CDR3 spans 13 amino acids. Per the germline V gene, CDR1 is MNHEY and CDR2 is SMNVEV (reference sequence). V gave up 5 bases and J gave up 7 bases, with 14 bases separating them. DNA for the CDR3: TGTGCCAGCAGTGATCCTATGAGTATTGAAGCTTTCTTT. It encodes CASSDPMSIEAFF.

This chain joins TRBV5-5 and TRBJ1-4; D is perhaps TRBD1 (6 bases). Germline V gene sequence: CDR1 SGHKS, CDR2 YYEKEE (reference sequence). The CDR3 is 14 residues long. V was trimmed by 1 base and J by 8 bases, leaving 12 bases between them. CDR3 loop: CASSLTGSKEKLFF. For the CDR3, the DNA is TGTGCCAGCAGCTTGACAGGGTCCAAGGAAAAACTGTTTTTT. The full variable domain, with the rest looked up from reference TRBV5-5 and TRBJ1-4, is DAGVTQSPTHLIKTRGQQVTLRCSPISGHKSVSWYQQVLGQGPQFIFQYYEKEERGRGNFPDRFSARQFPNYSSELNVNALLLGDSALYLCASSLTGSKEKLFFGSGTQLSVL.

This chain joins TRBV28 and TRBJ2-3, with 11 positions matching TRBD1. Germline V gene sequence: CDR1 MDHEN, CDR2 SYDVKM. The V and J ends lost 5 bases and 6 bases, in that order; junction bases with no gene match: 7. This CDR3 contains 15 residues. The CDR3: CASSDGGTGGDTQYF. DNA for the CDR3: TGTGCCAGCAGTGACGGCGGGACAGGGGGGGATACGCAGTATTTT.

The chain joins TRBV6-5 to TRBJ1-2; TRBD1 matches at 8 bases. V dropped 0 bases and J dropped 5; count of bases not matched to a gene: 5. Per germline, CDR1 MNHEY and CDR2 SVGAGI. The CDR3 contains 15 residues. The CDR3 sequence: CASSYSARGPYGYTF. DNA for the CDR3: TGTGCCAGCAGTTACTCGGCCAGGGGGCCGTATGGCTACACCTTC.

The chain combines TRBV5-5 with TRBJ2-7, with 10 positions matching TRBD1. The J segment lost 6 bases and the V segment lost 4 bases, leaving 16 bases of the junction unmatched. CDR1 and CDR2 from the germline V gene are SGHKS and YYEKEE (reference sequence). This CDR3 has 17 residues. This CDR3 is CASSKGPGTGEGSEQYF. The DNA for the CDR3 is TGTGCCAGCAGCAAGGGTCCCGGGACAGGGGAAGGGTCCGAGCAGTACTTC.

This sequence joins TRBV5-6 and TRBJ2-1, with 12 bases fitting TRBD2. The CDR3 is made up of 16 amino acids. Unmatched junction bases numbered 0, after V lost 0 bases and J lost 2 bases. The V gene's germline CDR1 is SGHDT and CDR2 YYEEEE. This chain's CDR3 is CASSLGTSGTYNEQFF. CDR3 coding DNA: TGTGCCAGCAGCTTGGGGACTAGCGGGACCTACAATGAGCAGTTCTTC.

J is TRBJ2-2 and V is TRBV5-1; 13 bases fit TRBD2. Germline V gene lookup returns CDR1 SGHRS and CDR2 YFSETQ. This CDR3 has 17 residues. After removal of 2 bases from V and 6 bases from J, the junction contained 7 bases not matched to a gene. DNA for the CDR3: TGCGCCAGCAGCTTTGGATCGGGACTAGCGGGATCCGGGGAGCTGTTTTTT. Protein product: CASSFGSGLAGSGELFF.

The rearrangement joins TRBV19 to TRBJ1-2, with D maybe TRBD1 (6 bases). Germline CDR1 and CDR2: LNHDA and SQIVND (reference sequence). The CDR3 loop spans 16 amino acids. V gave up 7 bases and J gave up 1 base, with 19 bases separating them. CDR3 nucleotide sequence: TGTGCCAGTAAGCACAGGGACCCGACGATTAACTATGGCTACACCTTC. Translated, it gives CASKHRDPTINYGYTF.

The chain has TRBV9 and TRBJ2-3; TRBD1 matches at 9 bases. Per the germline V gene, CDR1 is SGDLS and CDR2 is YYNGEE. CDR3 length equals 16 residues. The V segment lost 4 bases and the J segment 3 bases; nucleotides outside the gene matches: 9. The CDR3 nucleotides are TGTGCCAGCAGCCTCCGGACAGGGGCCGGGACAGATACGCAGTATTTT. This codes for CASSLRTGAGTDTQYF.

This chain connects TRBV7-2 to TRBJ2-1; 9 nucleotides agree with TRBD2. After removal of 2 bases from V and 3 bases from J, the junction contained 11 bases not matched to a gene. The length of the CDR3 is 18 residues. Germline-derived CDR1 and CDR2 are SGHTA and FQGNSA. The CDR3: CASSLNPSTSGVYNEQFF. The CDR3 DNA reads TGTGCCAGCAGCTTAAACCCCTCGACTAGCGGAGTCTACAATGAGCAGTTCTTC.

This chain joins TRBV18 and TRBJ2-1; tentatively, D is TRBD1 (6 bases). The CDR3 loop spans 14 amino acids. The germline CDR1 and CDR2 sequences are KGHSH and LQKENI. The V gene lost 3 bases and the J gene lost 6 bases, with 12 bases spanning the gap. The CDR3 coding sequence is TGTGCCAGCTCACCTAACAGGGTGGGCAATGAGCAGTTCTTC. Translating gives CASSPNRVGNEQFF.